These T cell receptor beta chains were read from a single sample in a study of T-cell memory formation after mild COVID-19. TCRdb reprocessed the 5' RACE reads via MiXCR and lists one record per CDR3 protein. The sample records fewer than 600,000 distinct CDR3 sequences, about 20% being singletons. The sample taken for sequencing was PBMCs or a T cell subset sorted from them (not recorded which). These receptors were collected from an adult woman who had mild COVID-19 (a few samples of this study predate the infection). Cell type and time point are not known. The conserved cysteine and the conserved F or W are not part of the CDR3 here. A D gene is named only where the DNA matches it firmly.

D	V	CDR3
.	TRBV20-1	SARGENPDTQY
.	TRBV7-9	ASSLKPSTNEQF
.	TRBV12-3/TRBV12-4	ASSLGRPSSGAKVLT
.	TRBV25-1	ASSDWEKLF
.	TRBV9	ASSVDRNYNEQF
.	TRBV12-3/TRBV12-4	ASSLGQLGPSNYGYT
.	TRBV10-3	AISPSGPSTDTQY
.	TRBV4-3	ASSQVHGYNEQF
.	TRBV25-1	ASSDSGPQPQH
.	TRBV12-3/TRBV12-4	ASSVGGGADTQY
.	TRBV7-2	ASSLVQGKNIQY
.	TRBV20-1	SAREGPSQETQY
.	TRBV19	ASSMEARYEQY
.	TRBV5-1	ASSLNSGPSTDTQY
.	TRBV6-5	ASSYLRGGTYNEQF
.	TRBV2	ASSEGGGLNEQF
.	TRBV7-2	ASSLGGIQETQY
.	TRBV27	ASSLTTESYEQY
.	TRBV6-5	ASSYNIGAEQY
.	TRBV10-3	ANGAGEGEQY
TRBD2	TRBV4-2	ASSQEGLAGADTQY
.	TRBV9	ASSVDGGETQY
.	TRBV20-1	SAEPSYNEQF
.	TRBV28	ASSFLDVMNTEAF
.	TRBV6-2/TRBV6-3	ASSSPWRDTEAF
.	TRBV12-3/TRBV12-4	ASSRDPSYNEQF
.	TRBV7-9	ASSSLDSGNQPQH
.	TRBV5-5	ASDSAGQSTDTQY
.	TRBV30	AWSLKRGNTEAF
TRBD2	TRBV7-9	ASSSWTSRDEQF
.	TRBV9	ASTQTATYNEQF
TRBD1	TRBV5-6	ASSLGPGTEPYEQY
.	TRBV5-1	ASSLHTTLGTAYNSPLH
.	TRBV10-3	AISADGQETQY
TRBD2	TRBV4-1	ASRQSGGTHNEQF
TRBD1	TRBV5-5	ASSFTGTGGVYGYT
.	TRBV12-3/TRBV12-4	ASRGAGTPYEQY
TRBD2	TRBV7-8	ASSSPPRTSGIEGSSYNEQF
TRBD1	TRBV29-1	SGSTGTEAF
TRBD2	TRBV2	ASSPLEREGRETQY
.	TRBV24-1	ATSDRSLLGLADTQY
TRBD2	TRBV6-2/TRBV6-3	ASSYSRAGGEETKY
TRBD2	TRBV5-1	ASSPLAGGVVADTQY
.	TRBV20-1	SAHGYRVTEAF
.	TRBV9	ASSALSGLDEQY
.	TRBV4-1	ASSQAGQAVMNTEAF
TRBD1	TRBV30	AWSWISGQGNYGYT
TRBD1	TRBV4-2	ASRETGRETQY
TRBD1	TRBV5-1	ASSLTGGENTEAF
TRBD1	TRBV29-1	SARRPGGTEAF
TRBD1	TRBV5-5	ASRLAGQGDQPQH